The 25 T cell receptor beta chains listed next were all sequenced from one sample in a study of post-analysis software for immune sequencing data. Broader study findings: There were about five TRBV segments more frequent in patients than controls, and TRBV5-6, TRBV5-1 and TRBV20-1 were among them.

Carried by the TCR beta cDNA libraries were unique molecular identifiers. One entry per CDR3 protein results from TCRdb running MiXCR on the PCR reads. The sample yields hundreds of thousands of distinct CDR3 sequences, 25% to 30% seen once. Their specific antigens are unknown. The sequencing sample was made of blood. The source of these receptors is a girl under 18 with multiple sclerosis.

The chain couples TRBV12-3 or TRBV12-4 to TRBJ2-4, with D perhaps matching TRBD1 or TRBD2 (6 bases each). CDR3 length: 12 residues. Trimming took off 10 bases at V and 8 bases at J, with 15 bases between the two ends. CDR3 residues: CAIGGGRDIQYF. In nucleotides, the CDR3 is TGTGCCATCGGAGGGGGGCGAGACATTCAGTACTTC.

For this clonotype: One end of the junction varies from germline; a read error may be responsible. The chain employs TRBV7-9 and TRBJ1-1; D perhaps matches TRBD1 (6 bases). The CDR3 consists of 12 residues. The germline gives CDR1 SEHNR, CDR2 FQNEAQ (reference sequence). As DNA, the CDR3 is TGTGCCAGCAGCCCGGGGGACACTCAAGCTTTCTTT. As protein: CASSPGDTQAFF.

This clonotype appeared many times. In DNA, the CDR3 is TGTGCCAGCAGCCGACTTACTAGCAGAGAGACCCAGTACTTC. This codes for CASSRLTSRETQYF. The V and J genes are TRBV7-9 and TRBJ2-5; possible D gene TRBD2, 6 bases. The germline V and J ends were trimmed by 5 bases and 4 bases, with 14 bases remaining between them. The CDR3 loop spans 14 amino acids. CDR1 and CDR2 (germline): SEHNR, FQNEAQ (reference sequence). The entire variable domain, with the rest obtained from reference TRBV7-9 and TRBJ2-5, is as follows: DTGVSQNPRHKITKRGQNVTFRCDPISEHNRLYWYRQTLGQGPEFLTYFQNEAQLEKSRLLSDRFSAERPKGSFSTLEIQRTEQGDSAMYLCASSRLTSRETQYFGPGTRLLVL.

This sequence joins TRBV3-1 and TRBJ1-1; 7 positions match TRBD1. V lost 11 bases and J lost 5; bases outside the gene matches: 17. Germline V gene lookup returns CDR1 LGHDT and CDR2 YNNKEL (reference sequence). The CDR3 extends over 15 amino acids. In nucleotides, the CDR3 is TGTGCCTGCACCACCACATGGACAGGAGGAACTGAAGCTTTCTTT. Translation: CACTTTWTGGTEAFF.

This chain connects TRBV10-3 to TRBJ1-2, with TRBD1 matching over 7 bases. CDR1 is ENHRY, CDR2 SYGVKD, per germline. V was clipped by 6 bases and J by 6 bases; unmatched bases: 7. CDR3 length equals 13 residues. In DNA, the CDR3 is TGTGCCATCAGAGAGACAGGGATCCATGGCTACACCTTC. It is translated as CAIRETGIHGYTF.

This clonotype has more than one count but fewer than ten. The chain couples TRBV5-1 to TRBJ1-1, with D unresolved. The V end was cut by 3 bases, the J end by 7 bases, with 16 bases between. Germline lookup yields CDR1 SGHRS and CDR2 YFSETQ. This CDR3 has 14 amino acids. The CDR3 is CASSSTRPVSEAFF. CDR3 in DNA: TGCGCCAGCAGCTCCACACGCCCGGTGAGTGAAGCTTTCTTT. The full variable domain, rest sourced from reference TRBV5-1 and TRBJ1-1, is KAGVTQTPRYLIKTRGQQVTLSCSPISGHRSVSWYQQTPGQGLQFLFEYFSETQRNKGNFPGRFSGRQFSNSRSEMNVSTLELGDSALYLCASSSTRPVSEAFFGQGTRLTVV.

The chain recombines TRBV2 with TRBJ1-6; D gene uncertain. V lost 6 bases to trimming and J lost 6 bases, with 9 bases between them. Germline CDR1 SNHLY, CDR2 FYNNEI. CDR3 length: 13 amino acids. The CDR3 coding sequence is TGTGCCAGCAGGGCGCTGCCTAATTCACCCCTCCACTTT. Translated: CASRALPNSPLHF.

This clonotype was recorded at least ten times. This rearrangement joins TRBV5-6 to TRBJ2-1; a possible D gene is TRBD2 (6 bases). CDR1 is SGHDT, CDR2 YYEEEE, per germline. V lost 4 bases and J lost 12, with 20 bases in between. The CDR3 totals 14 residues. The CDR3 region has the DNA TGTGCCAGCAGCCCTGAGGATATGGGGACTGGGCAGTTCTTC. Translation gives CASSPEDMGTGQFF.

The rearrangement joins TRBV7-9 to TRBJ1-2, with 7 nucleotides matching TRBD1. Germline lookup yields CDR1 SEHNR and CDR2 FQNEAQ (reference sequence). V lost 5 bases to trimming and J lost 4 bases; unmatched junction nucleotides: 10. This CDR3 region has 15 residues. The CDR3 DNA is TGTGCCAGCAGCCGAGGGGGCGGCTTCTCCTATGGCTACACCTTC. It translates to CASSRGGGFSYGYTF.

This clonotype was recorded a few times. J is TRBJ1-1 and V is TRBV7-9, with D possibly TRBD1 on 5 matching bases. This CDR3 spans 17 amino acids. The germline gives CDR1 SEHNR, CDR2 FQNEAQ (reference sequence). The V gene lost 5 bases and the J gene lost 0 bases, with 19 bases spanning the gap. The CDR3: CASSQTFRVTMNTEAFF. The DNA of the CDR3 is TGTGCCAGCAGCCAAACTTTCAGGGTAACAATGAACACTGAAGCTTTCTTT.

The chain is built from TRBV5-5 and TRBJ2-7, with a tentative D call TRBD1 (6 bases). Trimming pared 6 bases from V and 0 bases from J, leaving 13 bases between. The CDR3 extends over 14 amino acids. Germline lookup yields CDR1 SGHKS and CDR2 YYEKEE (reference sequence). The CDR3 nucleotides read TGTGCCAGCACCTACAGGGTTTCCTCCTACGAGCAGTACTTC. Translated: CASTYRVSSYEQYF. Using reference TRBV5-5 and TRBJ2-7 for the parts outside the CDR3, the full variable domain is DAGVTQSPTHLIKTRGQQVTLRCSPISGHKSVSWYQQVLGQGPQFIFQYYEKEERGRGNFPDRFSARQFPNYSSELNVNALLLGDSALYLCASTYRVSSYEQYFGPGTRLTVT.

V and J are TRBV29-1 and TRBJ2-3, with 9 bases identical to TRBD1. V lost 6 bases, J lost 1 base, and 8 bases stayed unmatched. Per germline, CDR1 SQVTM and CDR2 ANQGSEA. The CDR3 loop spans 15 amino acids. This CDR3 is CSVKSGTGRTDTQYF. The CDR3 DNA follows: TGCAGCGTCAAATCCGGGACAGGGCGCACAGATACGCAGTATTTT.

The chain couples TRBV11-2 to TRBJ2-5; tentative D call: TRBD2 (6 bases). Trimming took 5 bases from V and 5 from J, leaving 15 bases between them. CDR1 is SGHAT and CDR2 is FQNNGV in the germline V gene. The CDR3 totals 14 residues. The CDR3 DNA reads TGTGCCAGCAGCCAGGTCTGGGCGGGGGAGACCCAGTACTTC. Its protein is CASSQVWAGETQYF.

This sequence joins TRBV28 and TRBJ2-7; a possible D gene is TRBD1 (5 bases). With 3 bases removed from V and 5 bases from J, the gap between germline ends came to 11 bases. This CDR3 contains 13 residues. CDR1 is MDHEN and CDR2 is SYDVKM in the germline V gene. The chain's CDR3 is CASSLVRVHEQYF. DNA for the CDR3: TGTGCCAGCAGTTTGGTCAGGGTCCACGAGCAGTACTTC.

This clonotype has a handful of counts. This chain links TRBV7-9 with TRBJ2-7; D perhaps matches TRBD1 (5 bases). V lost 0 bases and J lost 5, with 8 bases in between. Germline V gene sequence: CDR1 SEHNR, CDR2 FQNEAQ (reference sequence). CDR3 length equals 13 residues. Here the CDR3 reads CASSLATAHEQYF. CDR3 DNA: TGTGCCAGCAGCTTAGCGACAGCCCACGAGCAGTACTTC.

The chain couples TRBV20-1 to TRBJ1-4; 7 bases line up with TRBD1. The V segment lost 2 bases and the J segment 3 bases; nucleotides outside the gene matches: 3. Germline V lookup: CDR1 DFQATT, CDR2 SNEGSKA (reference sequence). This CDR3 has 14 residues. The CDR3 DNA sequence: TGCAGTGCTAGACCCCAGGGGGCTAATGAAAAACTGTTTTTT. Translating gives CSARPQGANEKLFF.

This clonotype was recorded a few times. This sequence joins TRBV7-2 and TRBJ2-7, with TRBD1 as a possible D gene (5 bases). The CDR3 consists of 13 residues. Germline V gene data show CDR1 as SGHTA and CDR2 as FQGNSA. Trimming took 4 bases from V and 3 from J, leaving 10 bases between them. The DNA of the CDR3 is TGTGCCAGCAGCTCCCCTGACAGCTACGAGCAGTACTTC. Protein product: CASSSPDSYEQYF.

The sample holds a few counts of this clonotype. The chain has TRBV28 and TRBJ2-7; D is unclear. Trimming cost V 3 bases and J 5 bases, with 17 bases left between them. The germline V gene has CDR1 MDHEN and CDR2 SYDVKM. This CDR3 has 15 amino acids. CDR3 bases: TGTGCCAGCAGTTTGGTTTCAGAGGTCGTCCACGAGCAGTACTTC. Its translation is CASSLVSEVVHEQYF.

This clonotype was seen at least ten times. The chain links TRBV3-1 to TRBJ2-7; D call uncertain. Germline V lookup: CDR1 LGHDT, CDR2 YNNKEL (reference sequence). V was shortened by 0 bases and J by 2 bases, with 8 bases between the two germline ends. CDR3 length equals 14 residues. The CDR3 nucleotides read TGTGCCAGCAGCCAAGACCCAGCGACCTACGAGCAGTACTTC. Protein product: CASSQDPATYEQYF.

The V gene is TRBV6-5, the J gene TRBJ2-3, with TRBD2 identical over 11 bases. CDR1 and CDR2 (germline): MNHEY, SVGAGI. The CDR3 contains 18 residues. Germline trimming cut 0 bases from V and 6 bases from J; bases unmatched to any gene: 11. The CDR3 DNA follows: TGTGCCAGCAGTTACTCGAGTGGTAGCGGGAGGGCCTCCGATACGCAGTATTTT. Translation gives CASSYSSGSGRASDTQYF.

A note on this clonotype: Compared with germline, one end of the junction differs, possibly owing to a read error. The rearrangement joins TRBV11-3 to TRBJ2-2, with TRBD1 matching 7 bases. Germline CDR1 is SGHNT and CDR2 is YENEEA. The CDR3 consists of 13 residues. CDR3 sequence: CANSRGTATKLFF. The CDR3 nucleotides read TGTGCCAACAGCCGAGGGACAGCAACTAAATTGTTTTTT. The whole variable domain, filled in from reference TRBV11-3 and TRBJ2-2, reads EAGVVQSPRYKIIEKKQPVAFWCNPISGHNTLYWYLQNLGQGPELLIRYENEEAVDDSQLPKDRFSAERLKGVDSTLKIQPAELGDSAVYLCANSRGTATKLFFGEGSRLTVL.

This clonotype was counted between two and nine times. The chain couples TRBV12-3 or TRBV12-4 to TRBJ1-5; D unresolved. V was clipped by 2 bases and J by 7 bases, with 15 bases between them. The length of the CDR3 is 15 residues. The CDR3 DNA sequence: TGTGCCAGCAGTTTATCGATAGGCGGGCGGCAGCCCCAGCATTTT. The encoded protein is CASSLSIGGRQPQHF.

This chain joins TRBV28 and TRBJ2-2, with D hard to call. Per germline, CDR1 MDHEN and CDR2 SYDVKM. The CDR3 spans 14 residues. V shed 10 bases and J shed 3 bases, with 15 bases lying between them. The CDR3 DNA reads as TGTGCCACCCAAGGAACCCCTTACACCGGGGAGCTGTTTTTT. Protein sequence: CATQGTPYTGELFF.

The gene calls are TRBV20-1 and TRBJ2-3, with D perhaps matching TRBD2 (6 bases). The germline V gene encodes CDR1 DFQATT and CDR2 SNEGSKA (reference sequence). CDR3 length: 17 amino acids. Trimming took 0 bases from V and 2 from J, leaving 18 bases between them. The CDR3 is CSARDFRETRSTDTQYF. In DNA form, the CDR3 reads TGCAGTGCTAGAGACTTCCGGGAGACCAGATCCACAGATACGCAGTATTTT.

The sample holds a few counts of this clonotype. The CDR3 reads CASSQPGNTEAFF. The CDR3 DNA reads as TGTGCCAGCAGCCAACCTGGAAACACTGAAGCTTTCTTT. The V gene is TRBV28, the J gene TRBJ1-1, with D unresolved. This CDR3 has 13 amino acids. Trimming took 6 bases from V and 2 from J, leaving 10 bases between them. Germline-derived CDR1 and CDR2 are MDHEN and SYDVKM.